This TCR beta chain appears in the sequencing data of a study of blood T cell repertoires in COVID-19. As for the study in general: COVID-19 samples collected from the United States, Italy and Spain covered acute and convalescent phases. Sample material is recorded as cDNA or gDNA derived from T cells, B-cell-depleted T cells, or PBMCs.

Clones were read by immunoSEQ multiplex PCR, and TCRdb kept only the in-frame ones, dropping some. The sample yields about 320,000 clones, around four fifths seen once. The V segment lost 5 bases and the J segment 4 bases; nucleotides outside the gene matches: 1. Germline V gene data show CDR1 as SGHVS and CDR2 as FNYEAQ. The CDR3 contains 15 residues. The genes are TRBV7-6 and TRBJ2-4, with 14 bases lining up with TRBD2. The sequence was obtained from a woman aged 45-65 years with acute or convalescent COVID-19. Sequencing input: peripheral blood. The CDR3 region is CASSGTSGSKNIQYF. Written as DNA, the CDR3 is TGTGCCAGCAGCGGGACTAGCGGGAGTAAAAACATTCAGTACTTC.